The rows below give T cell receptor beta chains drawn from one sample of a study of patients and donors after allogeneic stem cell transplantation. TCRdb reprocessed the RT-PCR reads with MiXCR, giving one entry per CDR3 protein. The repertoire holds 100,000 to 130,000 distinct CDR3 sequences, 35% seen once, with around 25% in the top ten. Sequencing was carried out using blood, either unsorted or a sorted T cell fraction (not recorded which). The receptors were gathered from a human donor who was either an allogeneic HSCT recipient or a stem cell or donor lymphocyte infusion donor (not recorded which). It is not recorded whose cells these are; they may come from a transplant donor. Each CDR3 is given with its conserved first and last residue. Fields, in order: clone size, J gene, V gene, D gene, CDR3 protein, CDR3 DNA. A D gene is named only where the DNA matches it firmly. The listing skips clone size in some rows; elsewhere it reads once, few, many or a size class.

size: many; J: TRBJ1-5; V: TRBV12-3/TRBV12-4; D: NA; CDR3: CASSPWGMGNQPQHF; DNA: TGTGCCAGCAGCCCCTGGGGGATGGGCAATCAGCCCCAGCATTTT
size: NA; J: TRBJ2-6; V: TRBV9; D: TRBD1; CDR3: CASSDRDRGPFGANVLTF; DNA: TGTGCCAGCAGCGACCGGGACAGGGGTCCCTTTGGGGCCAACGTCCTGACTTTC
size: NA; J: TRBJ2-7; V: TRBV15; D: NA; CDR3: CATSRDPRGGYSYEQYF; DNA: TGTGCCACCAGCAGAGATCCGCGAGGGGGATACTCCTACGAGCAGTACTTC
size: NA; J: TRBJ2-5; V: TRBV6-5; D: NA; CDR3: CASSTDLAQETQYF; DNA: TGTGCCAGCAGCACCGACCTAGCGCAGGAGACCCAGTACTTC
size: few; J: TRBJ2-3; V: TRBV6-2/TRBV6-3; D: NA; CDR3: CASRNDLTDTQYF; DNA: TGTGCCAGCAGGAACGACCTTACAGATACGCAGTATTTT
size: NA; J: TRBJ1-4; V: TRBV20-1; D: NA; CDR3: CSATRDGNGELFF; DNA: TGCAGTGCTACCCGGGATGGGAACGGGGAACTGTTTTTT
size: NA; J: TRBJ1-6; V: TRBV20-1; D: NA; CDR3: CSAPAPGSSYNSPLHF; DNA: TGCAGTGCTCCCGCCCCAGGGAGCTCCTATAATTCACCCCTCCACTTT
size: few; J: TRBJ1-1; V: TRBV7-8; D: NA; CDR3: CASSRLDNTEAFF; DNA: TGTGCCAGCAGCCGGCTTGACAACACTGAAGCTTTCTTT
size: NA; J: TRBJ2-2; V: TRBV24-1; D: TRBD2; CDR3: CATGTSGTGELFF; DNA: TGTGCCACCGGGACTAGCGGCACCGGGGAGCTGTTTTTT
size: few; J: TRBJ1-5; V: TRBV18; D: NA; CDR3: CASSPGRHNQPQHF; DNA: TGTGCCAGCTCACCTGGGCGGCACAATCAGCCCCAGCATTTT
size: few; J: TRBJ1-3; V: TRBV9; D: NA; CDR3: CASSAATGNTIYF; DNA: TGTGCCAGCAGCGCGGCGACTGGAAACACCATATATTTT
size: NA; J: TRBJ1-1; V: TRBV6-5; D: NA; CDR3: CASSSGIRTEAFF; DNA: TGTGCCAGCAGTTCTGGCATTCGGACTGAAGCTTTCTTT
size: NA; J: TRBJ2-3; V: TRBV28; D: NA; CDR3: CASSPLGGGPRTDTQYF; DNA: TGTGCCAGCAGTCCGTTAGGTGGGGGGCCCCGCACAGATACGCAGTATTTT
size: NA; J: TRBJ2-7; V: TRBV29-1; D: TRBD2; CDR3: CSAINLAGVQYF; DNA: TGCAGCGCGATCAACCTAGCGGGAGTACAGTACTTC
size: NA; J: TRBJ1-5; V: TRBV2; D: NA; CDR3: CASREDRNQPQHF; DNA: TGTGCCAGCAGGGAGGATAGGAATCAGCCCCAGCATTTT
size: NA; J: TRBJ2-7; V: TRBV20-1; D: NA; CDR3: CSARGAASGAYEQYF; DNA: TGCAGTGCTAGAGGGGCGGCTTCCGGGGCCTACGAGCAGTACTTC
size: NA; J: TRBJ2-3; V: TRBV3-1; D: NA; CDR3: CASSQVGTSDTQYF; DNA: TGTGCCAGCAGCCAAGTAGGGACATCTGATACGCAGTATTTT
size: NA; J: TRBJ2-1; V: TRBV20-1; D: TRBD2; CDR3: CSAIFPGLAGLNEQFF; DNA: TGCAGTGCTATTTTCCCAGGACTAGCGGGACTCAATGAGCAGTTCTTC
size: NA; J: TRBJ2-7; V: TRBV29-1; D: TRBD2; CDR3: CSVEGGLAGNYEQYF; DNA: TGCAGCGTTGAAGGCGGTCTAGCGGGAAACTACGAGCAGTACTTC
size: few; J: TRBJ1-2; V: TRBV4-3; D: NA; CDR3: CASSQGIGGHYGYTF; DNA: TGCGCCAGCAGCCAAGGAATCGGGGGACACTATGGCTACACCTTC
size: NA; J: TRBJ1-2; V: TRBV27; D: NA; CDR3: CASSPQGYYGYTF; DNA: TGTGCCAGCAGCCCCCAAGGTTACTATGGCTACACCTTC
size: NA; J: TRBJ2-7; V: TRBV5-1; D: TRBD1; CDR3: CASSTWTGLPGEQYF; DNA: TGCGCCAGCAGCACCTGGACAGGGCTGCCGGGCGAGCAGTACTTC
size: few; J: TRBJ1-1; V: TRBV7-2; D: NA; CDR3: CASSSIQVLFTTEAFF; DNA: TGTGCCAGCAGCTCTATTCAGGTTTTGTTTACCACTGAAGCTTTCTTT
size: NA; J: TRBJ2-5; V: TRBV5-5; D: TRBD1; CDR3: CASSRFVGTELQETQYF; DNA: TGTGCCAGCAGCCGTTTTGTAGGGACAGAGTTACAAGAGACCCAGTACTTC
size: many; J: TRBJ2-7; V: TRBV20-1; D: NA; CDR3: CSAGDLDRYEQYF; DNA: TGCAGTGCTGGGGACTTGGACCGCTACGAGCAGTACTTC
size: NA; J: TRBJ2-3; V: TRBV2; D: NA; CDR3: CASSEGGGLITDTQYF; DNA: TGTGCCAGCAGTGAAGGAGGAGGACTTATCACAGATACGCAGTATTTT
size: NA; J: TRBJ1-4; V: TRBV20-1; D: NA; CDR3: CSASTSNEKLFF; DNA: TGCAGTGCTAGTACCTCCAATGAAAAACTGTTTTTT
size: NA; J: TRBJ1-1; V: TRBV6-2/TRBV6-3; D: NA; CDR3: CASSFHRATEAFF; DNA: TGTGCCAGCAGCTTCCACAGGGCCACTGAAGCTTTCTTT
size: few; J: TRBJ2-7; V: TRBV6-1; D: NA; CDR3: CASSEAWRNSYEQYF; DNA: TGTGCCAGCAGTGAAGCGTGGCGGAACTCCTACGAGCAGTACTTC
size: few; J: TRBJ2-7; V: TRBV5-1; D: TRBD2; CDR3: CASSIGLAGDYEQYF; DNA: TGCGCCAGCAGCATCGGACTAGCGGGAGACTACGAGCAGTACTTC
size: NA; J: TRBJ2-3; V: TRBV7-8; D: NA; CDR3: CASSWGTVSDTQYF; DNA: TGTGCCAGCAGCTGGGGGACGGTCTCAGATACGCAGTATTTT
size: few; J: TRBJ1-2; V: TRBV10-2; D: TRBD1; CDR3: CASNRDRGPGYTF; DNA: TGCGCCAGCAACCGGGACAGGGGGCCTGGCTACACCTTC
size: few; J: TRBJ2-7; V: TRBV28; D: NA; CDR3: CASRIRQDGSYEQYF; DNA: TGTGCCAGCAGAATAAGACAGGATGGGTCCTACGAGCAGTACTTC
size: NA; J: TRBJ2-4; V: TRBV6-2/TRBV6-3; D: TRBD2; CDR3: CASSQPTSGSGGNIQYF; DNA: TGTGCCAGCAGCCAACCGACTAGCGGGAGCGGCGGAAACATTCAGTACTTC
size: NA; J: TRBJ1-2; V: TRBV20-1; D: NA; CDR3: CSARDPTRVWESDYGYTF; DNA: TGCAGTGCTAGAGACCCCACCAGGGTATGGGAATCCGACTATGGCTACACCTTC
size: few; J: TRBJ1-5; V: TRBV6-1; D: TRBD1; CDR3: CASIAGTGFQPQHF; DNA: TGTGCCAGCATAGCCGGGACAGGGTTTCAGCCCCAGCATTTT
size: few; J: TRBJ1-2; V: TRBV5-4; D: TRBD1; CDR3: CASSQDRHGYTF; DNA: TGTGCCAGCAGCCAGGACAGGCATGGCTACACCTTC
size: few; J: TRBJ2-5; V: TRBV7-2; D: NA; CDR3: CASSLQGYQETQYF; DNA: TGTGCCAGCAGCCTCCAGGGGTACCAAGAGACCCAGTACTTC